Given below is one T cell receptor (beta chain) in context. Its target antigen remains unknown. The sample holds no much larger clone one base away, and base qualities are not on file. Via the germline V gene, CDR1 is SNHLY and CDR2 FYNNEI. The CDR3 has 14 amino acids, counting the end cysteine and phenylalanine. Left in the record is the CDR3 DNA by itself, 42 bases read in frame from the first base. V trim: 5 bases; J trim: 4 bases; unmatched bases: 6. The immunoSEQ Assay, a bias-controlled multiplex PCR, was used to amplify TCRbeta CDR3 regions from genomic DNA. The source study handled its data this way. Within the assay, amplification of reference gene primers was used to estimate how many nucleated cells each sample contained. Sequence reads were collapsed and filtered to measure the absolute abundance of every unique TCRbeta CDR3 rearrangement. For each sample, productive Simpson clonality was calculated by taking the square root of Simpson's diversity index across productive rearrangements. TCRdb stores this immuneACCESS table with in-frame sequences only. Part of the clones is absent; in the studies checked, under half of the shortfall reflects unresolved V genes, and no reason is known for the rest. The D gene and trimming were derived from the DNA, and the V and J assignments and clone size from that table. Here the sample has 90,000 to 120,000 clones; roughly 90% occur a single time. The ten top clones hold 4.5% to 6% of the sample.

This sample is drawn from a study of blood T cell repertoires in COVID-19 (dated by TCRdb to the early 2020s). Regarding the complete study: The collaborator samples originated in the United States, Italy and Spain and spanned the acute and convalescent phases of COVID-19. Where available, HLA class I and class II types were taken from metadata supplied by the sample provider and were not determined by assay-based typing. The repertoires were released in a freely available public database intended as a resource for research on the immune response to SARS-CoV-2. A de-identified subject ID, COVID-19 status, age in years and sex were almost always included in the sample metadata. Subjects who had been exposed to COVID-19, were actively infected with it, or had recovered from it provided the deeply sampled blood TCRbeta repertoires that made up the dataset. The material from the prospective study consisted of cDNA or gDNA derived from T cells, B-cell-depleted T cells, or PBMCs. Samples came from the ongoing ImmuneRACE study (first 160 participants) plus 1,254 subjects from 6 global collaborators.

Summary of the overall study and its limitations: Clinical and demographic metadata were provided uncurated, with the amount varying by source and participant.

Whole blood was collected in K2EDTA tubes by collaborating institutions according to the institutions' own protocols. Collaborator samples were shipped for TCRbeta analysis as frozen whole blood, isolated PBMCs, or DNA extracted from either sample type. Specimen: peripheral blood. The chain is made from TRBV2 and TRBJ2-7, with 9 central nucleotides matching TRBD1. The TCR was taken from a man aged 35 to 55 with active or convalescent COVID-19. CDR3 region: CASSWTGEEYEQYF. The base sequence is TGTGCCAGCAGTTGGACAGGGGAGGAGTACGAGCAGTACTTC.